This TCR beta chain was profiled in a study of blood T cells in healthy people across ages. A second PCR of about 7 to 12 cycles used a sample-barcoded 5' primer and a J-beta primer mix. TCRdb re-derived calls from the 5' RACE reads in MiXCR, one entry per CDR3 protein. The table lists about 1.1 million distinct CDR3 sequences, more than 30% of them singletons. Remarks on this clonotype: Its target is not known.

Approximately 9.2 milliliters was the volume of peripheral blood drawn from each donor. V was clipped by 10 bases and J by 6 bases; unmatched bases: 8. The length of the CDR3 is 13 residues. Findings and caveats of the study: Roughly linearly, TCR beta diversity per million T cells fell as age increased.

Sequencing was carried out using blood. The origin of this receptor is a man in his late teens or twenties in good health. The genes are TRBV12-3 or TRBV12-4 and TRBJ2-7; 11 bases fit TRBD1. The CDR3 reads CATRTGGFSEQYF. In nucleotides, the CDR3 is TGTGCCACCAGGACAGGGGGCTTCTCCGAGCAGTACTTC.